These T cell receptor beta chains were read from a single sample in a study of blood T cells in healthy people across ages. TCRdb used MiXCR to reprocess the 5' RACE reads, holding one entry per CDR3 protein. The table has over 1,300,000 distinct CDR3 sequences, approximately 60% seen once. The sequenced sample was blood. The source is a man aged 18 to 30 in good health. The CDR3 runs from the conserved cysteine through the conserved F or W. A D gene is named only where the DNA matches it firmly. Only some rows state a clone size, as once, few, many or a class for expanded clones.

J gene | clone size | V gene | D gene | CDR3 protein | CDR3 DNA
TRBJ2-4 | NA | TRBV2 | TRBD1 | CASSDRDRVHKNIQYF | TGTGCCAGCAGTGATCGGGACAGGGTACACAAAAACATTCAGTACTTC
TRBJ2-7 | NA | TRBV12-3/TRBV12-4 | NA | CASSSGFLGYPDHNEQYF | TGTGCCAGCAGTTCCGGCTTTCTAGGGTACCCAGATCACAATGAGCAGTACTTC
TRBJ2-5 | few | TRBV15 | TRBD2 | CATSSGTSGKETQYF | TGTGCCACCAGCAGCGGGACTAGCGGGAAAGAGACCCAGTACTTC
TRBJ1-2 | few | TRBV29-1 | NA | CSVGTSNYGYTF | TGCAGCGTTGGGACAAGTAACTATGGCTACACCTTC
TRBJ2-1 | NA | TRBV7-9 | NA | CASSSQQGSVNEQFF | TGTGCCAGCAGCTCCCAACAGGGCAGCGTAAATGAGCAGTTCTTC
TRBJ2-5 | NA | TRBV29-1 | TRBD2 | CSVVRERGAQGETQYF | TGCAGCGTTGTAAGGGAGCGGGGGGCCCAGGGAGAGACCCAGTACTTC
TRBJ2-7 | NA | TRBV2 | TRBD1 | CASSGTGTEQYF | TGTGCCAGCAGTGGGACAGGGACCGAGCAGTACTTC
TRBJ2-7 | few | TRBV7-2 | NA | CASSRDTAYEQYF | TGTGCCAGCAGCCGGGACACAGCCTACGAGCAGTACTTC
TRBJ2-7 | many | TRBV20-1 | NA | CSARSPRTAYEQYF | TGCAGTGCTAGATCCCCCCGGACAGCCTACGAGCAGTACTTC
TRBJ1-2 | NA | TRBV27 | NA | CASSFLGYREGGYTF | TGTGCCAGCAGTTTCCTGGGGTACAGGGAGGGTGGCTACACCTTC
TRBJ1-2 | few | TRBV2 | TRBD1 | CAARDRGYGYTF | TGTGCCGCCCGGGACAGGGGTTACGGCTACACCTTC
TRBJ2-2 | NA | TRBV4-3 | NA | CASSLAGLARTGELFF | TGCGCCAGCAGCCTGGCGGGGCTTGCGCGCACCGGGGAGCTGTTTTTT
TRBJ2-3 | NA | TRBV5-1 | NA | CASTQENTQYF | TGCGCCAGCACGCAGGAGAATACGCAGTATTTT
TRBJ2-3 | NA | TRBV12-3/TRBV12-4 | NA | CASTTRADTQYF | TGTGCCAGCACTACCAGGGCGGATACGCAGTATTTT
TRBJ2-1 | NA | TRBV6-2/TRBV6-3 | TRBD1 | CAGSYTGGGQFF | TGTGCCGGCAGTTACACAGGGGGAGGGCAGTTCTTC
TRBJ2-7 | few | TRBV20-1 | NA | CSASSSGTPYEQYF | TGCAGTGCTAGCTCAAGCGGGACACCCTACGAGCAGTACTTC
TRBJ1-1 | few | TRBV12-3/TRBV12-4 | TRBD1 | CASTETGVTEAFF | TGTGCCAGCACCGAAACAGGGGTCACTGAAGCTTTCTTT
TRBJ2-3 | NA | TRBV10-3 | TRBD1 | CAISGQGPDTQYF | TGTGCCATCAGTGGACAGGGACCAGATACGCAGTATTTT
TRBJ2-5 | once | TRBV6-2/TRBV6-3 | NA | CASRWGALEEIQETQYF | TGTGCCAGCAGATGGGGCGCATTAGAAGAGATCCAAGAGACCCAGTACTTC
TRBJ2-5 | NA | TRBV4-1 | NA | CASSLRENNEQYF | TGCGCCAGCAGCCTTCGGGAAAACAATGAGCAGTACTTC
TRBJ1-2 | few | TRBV6-2/TRBV6-3 | NA | CASSYYLDGVYGYTF | TGTGCCAGCAGTTACTACCTCGACGGCGTCTATGGCTACACCTTC
TRBJ2-1 | NA | TRBV4-2 | NA | CASSLADSRDEQFF | TGTGCCAGCAGCTTAGCAGACTCTCGGGATGAGCAGTTCTTT
TRBJ1-5 | NA | TRBV10-3 | TRBD1 | CAITAGTGVDQPQHF | TGTGCCATCACCGCCGGGACAGGTGTCGATCAGCCCCAGCATTTT
TRBJ1-1 | NA | TRBV4-1 | NA | CASSQWGDTEAFF | TGCGCCAGCAGCCAATGGGGGGACACTGAAGCTTTCTTT
TRBJ2-7 | NA | TRBV7-8 | NA | CASSLGRTHSYEQYF | TGTGCCAGCAGCTTAGGCAGGACCCACTCCTACGAGCAGTACTTC
TRBJ2-3 | NA | TRBV25-1 | NA | CASSEYSEADTQYF | TGTGCCAGCAGTGAATATTCTGAGGCAGATACGCAGTATTTT
TRBJ2-7 | NA | TRBV12-3/TRBV12-4 | NA | CASTASGLSRWGQYF | TGTGCCAGCACCGCCTCGGGACTCTCAAGGTGGGGGCAGTACTTC
TRBJ2-7 | few | TRBV11-1 | NA | CASSLWPNYEQYF | TGTGCCAGCAGCTTATGGCCAAACTACGAGCAGTACTTC
TRBJ2-5 | NA | TRBV7-2 | NA | CASSLEQRETQYF | TGTGCCAGCAGCTTAGAGCAGAGGGAGACCCAGTACTTC
TRBJ2-2 | few | TRBV28 | NA | CASSTTGSGGELFF | TGTGCCAGCAGTACCACAGGGTCTGGCGGGGAGCTGTTTTTT
TRBJ2-7 | NA | TRBV5-1 | TRBD1 | CASSIGTGAYEQYF | TGCGCCAGCAGCATCGGGACAGGGGCCTACGAGCAGTACTTC
TRBJ2-1 | NA | TRBV20-1 | TRBD2 | CSAGTSDEPSYNEQFF | TGCAGTGCCGGGACTAGCGATGAGCCGTCCTACAATGAGCAGTTCTTC
TRBJ2-3 | NA | TRBV15 | NA | CATSRDWGDTQYF | TGTGCCACCAGCAGAGATTGGGGAGATACGCAGTATTTT
TRBJ2-7 | NA | TRBV20-1 | NA | CSARKANSYEQYF | TGCAGTGCTAGGAAAGCAAACTCCTACGAGCAGTACTTC
TRBJ1-1 | NA | TRBV7-9 | NA | CASSFGQSNTEAFF | TGTGCCAGCAGCTTTGGCCAGTCGAACACTGAAGCTTTCTTT